This T cell receptor (beta chain) was obtained from a study of glioma-infiltrating T cells after dendritic cell vaccination. Study-wide results and limits: Higher TCR clonality did not directly relate to longer survival.

Repertoires were generated with immunoSEQ multiplex PCR, while TCRdb's copy carries only in-frame clones and drops some. Of roughly 100,000 clones listed, 75% to 90% are singletons. The germline V gene encodes CDR1 SNHLY and CDR2 FYNNEI. The CDR3 loop spans 16 amino acids. V lost 6 bases, J lost 0 bases, and 14 bases lay in between. Time point noted: after dendritic cell vaccination, including at tumor progression/relapse. PBMC sampling occurred before vaccination, two weeks after the third dose, and at progression. In the case of this clone: Its antigen is unidentified.

J is TRBJ1-4 and V is TRBV2, with D maybe TRBD1 (6 bases). The source material was blood, sampled after dendritic cell vaccination. This TCR was sampled from a human donor with glioblastoma. CDR3 in DNA: TGTGCCAGCAGGACCGACAGGCCAGCAACTAATGAAAAACTGTTTTTT. As protein: CASRTDRPATNEKLFF.